This T cell receptor (beta chain) was retrieved from a study of circulating CD8 cells and anti-PD-1 response in melanoma. Study overall: Complete or partial response defined responders; stable or progressive disease, non-responders. Study results and caveats: Tumor reactivity was tested by peptide assays on expanded sorted subsets. Diversity ranked highest in DNEG and lowest in TIGIT subsets.

Four subsets defined by PD-1 and/or TIGIT were sorted from live CD3+CD8+TCRalphabeta+ cells. This clonotype qualifies as hyperexpanded. Its target is unknown. Between the trimmed V and J ends, which lost 7 bases and 1 base, there was a span of 14 bases. CDR1 and CDR2 (germline): MDHEN, SYDVKM. This CDR3 comprises 15 residues. The QIAseq Immune Repertoire TCR panel built the libraries from approximately 15 ng of total RNA. TCRdb recomputed calls from the reads with MiXCR, one row per CDR3 protein. This table lists 35 to 50 distinct CDR3 sequences. The source of this sequence is a human donor with melanoma. Material: CD8+ T cells from PBMCs, obtained at baseline or after one month of anti-PD-1 therapy (not recorded which). The chain employs TRBV28 and TRBJ2-1, with D hard to call. The CDR3 sequence: CASNQALRSYNEQFF. The CDR3 coding sequence is TGTGCCAGCAATCAAGCGCTAAGGTCCTACAATGAGCAGTTCTTC.